The 21 T cell receptor beta chains below were found in one sample sequenced in a study of CXCR3-negative and CXCR3-positive naive CD8 T cells. General study results and limits: Comparison of naive cells showed more hydrophobic TRB CDR3s in CXCR3-positive than in CXCR3-negative naive cells.

Via 5' RACE with UMI labels, TRB cDNA libraries were prepared. Following a re-call of the 5' RACE reads, TCRdb has one entry per CDR3 protein and lacks DNA. The sample table includes some 60,000 distinct CDR3 sequences. These receptors have no known antigen. Sequenced material: naive CXCR3+ CD8+ T cells from blood. The subset denotes: CD45RO-CCR7+CD27+CD95- naive CD8+ T cells expressing CXCR3 (TNR3+). These receptors all come from a human donor in good health. Some clones in this sample may be carry-over from other donors' samples.

V and J are TRBV29-1 and TRBJ2-7. The CDR3 loop spans 12 amino acids. CDR1 SQVTM and CDR2 ANQGSEA come from the germline V gene. The CDR3 protein is CSVVESSYEQYF.

The rearrangement joins TRBV28 to TRBJ1-3; TCRdb names TRBD1, which stays unverified in the absence of DNA. Germline V gives CDR1 MDHEN, CDR2 SYDVKM. This CDR3 has 14 residues. CDR3 sequence: CASSSTGRGNTIYF. Supplemented by reference TRBV28 and TRBJ1-3, the full variable domain reads DVKVTQSSRYLVKRTGEKVFLECVQDMDHENMFWYRQDPGLGLRLIYFSYDVKMKEKGDIPEGYSVSREKKERFSLILESASTNQTSMYLCASSSTGRGNTIYFGEGSWLTVV.

This rearrangement joins TRBV12-3 or TRBV12-4 to TRBJ2-6; TCRdb's assignment of TRBD1 cannot be checked, as there is no DNA. CDR3 length: 18 residues. The CDR3 protein is CASSLETGGMAGANVLTF.

The chain is built from TRBV29-1 and TRBJ1-1. Germline loops: CDR1 SQVTM, CDR2 ANQGSEA. CDR3 length: 13 residues. The CDR3 spells CSVGDETNTEAFF.

The chain carries TRBV19 and TRBJ1-2; checking the TCRdb D call of TRBD1 is not possible without DNA. From germline, CDR1 is LNHDA and CDR2 SQIVND (reference sequence). This CDR3 has 15 amino acids. CDR3 residues: CASSIGTEANYGYTF.

J is TRBJ2-2 and V is TRBV29-1; TCRdb's D call, TRBD1, is unchecked because there is no DNA. CDR1 SQVTM and CDR2 ANQGSEA come from the germline V gene. The CDR3 loop spans 15 amino acids. CDR3 sequence reads: CSVEGGTWNTGELFF.

The rearrangement joins TRBV19 to TRBJ2-2; with no DNA, the TCRdb D assignment of TRBD1 cannot be verified. CDR3 size: 12 residues. The germline V gene has CDR1 LNHDA and CDR2 SQIVND (reference sequence). CDR3 sequence: CASIRDTGELFF.

The V call is TRBV9, the J call TRBJ1-1. CDR3 size: 14 residues. The germline CDR1 and CDR2 sequences are SGDLS and YYNGEE. The CDR3 reads CASSTEGPLREAFF. Together with reference TRBV9 and TRBJ1-1, the CDR3 gives the full variable domain: DSGVTQTPKHLITATGQRVTLRCSPRSGDLSVYWYQQSLDQGLQFLIQYYNGEERAKGNILERFSAQQFPDLHSELNLSSLELGDSALYFCASSTEGPLREAFFGQGTRLTVV.

The rearrangement links TRBV3-1 to TRBJ2-2. This CDR3 comprises 17 residues. The germline CDR1 and CDR2 sequences are LGHDT and YNNKEL (reference sequence). The CDR3 sequence is CASSQSVAGADTGELFF.

This sequence joins TRBV4-1 and TRBJ2-7. Germline V gives CDR1 MGHRA, CDR2 YSYEKL. The CDR3 spans 16 residues. The CDR3 loop is CASSQVLTGRSYEQYF.

The V gene is TRBV6-5, the J gene TRBJ2-3. This CDR3 contains 12 residues. CDR1 is MNHEY, CDR2 SVGAGI, per germline. The CDR3 loop is CASSKGWNTQYF.

V and J are TRBV11-2 and TRBJ2-1; TCRdb indicates TRBD2, and absent DNA this call remains unverified. From germline, CDR1 is SGHAT and CDR2 FQNNGV. CDR3 length: 17 amino acids. The CDR3 sequence is CASSRLYLAGTYNEQFF.

Here the CDR3 reads CASSERGLYNEQFF. This chain uses TRBV27 with TRBJ2-1. Germline assignment: CDR1 MNHEY and CDR2 SMNVEV (reference sequence). There are 14 residues in the CDR3.

V and J are TRBV27 and TRBJ1-2. Germline V CDR1 and CDR2: MNHEY, SMNVEV (reference sequence). The CDR3 is 14 amino acids. The CDR3 loop is CASSLSTQGYGYTF.

The gene calls are TRBV7-2 and TRBJ2-1. The CDR3 spans 17 residues. Germline CDR1 and CDR2: SGHTA and FQGNSA. CDR3: CASSLGLAAVSYNEQFF.

This CDR3 is CATAYTGELFF. V is TRBV7-2 and J is TRBJ2-2. Germline V gene data show CDR1 as SGHTA and CDR2 as FQGNSA. The CDR3 runs to 11 residues. The variable domain in full, with the rest retrieved from reference TRBV7-2 and TRBJ2-2, is GAGVSQSPSNKVTEKGKDVELRCDPISGHTALYWYRQSLGQGLEFLIYFQGNSAPDKSGLPSDRFSAERTGGSVSTLTIQRTQQEDSAVYLCATAYTGELFFGEGSRLTVL.

The chain couples TRBV7-8 to TRBJ1-3; TCRdb outputs TRBD1, but without DNA this stays unchecked. Germline values: CDR1 SGHVS, CDR2 FQNEAQ. CDR3 size: 17 residues. The CDR3 spells CASSGTGGRQSGNTIYF.

The chain is built from TRBV6-5 and TRBJ2-1; TCRdb reports TRBD1, a call that lacks DNA to check it against. CDR3 length equals 14 residues. Germline-derived CDR1 and CDR2 are MNHEY and SVGAGI. This chain's CDR3 is CASSPLKWGNEQFF.

The chain recombines TRBV13 with TRBJ2-7; TCRdb's D call, TRBD1, is unchecked because there is no DNA. The length of the CDR3 is 15 residues. Germline V gene data show CDR1 as PRHDT and CDR2 as FYEKMQ (reference sequence). The chain's CDR3 is CASSLGGQGFYEQYF.

The chain links TRBV6-6 to TRBJ2-7; the TCRdb D gene call, TRBD1, has no DNA to confirm it. CDR3 length: 11 amino acids. Per the germline V gene, CDR1 is MNHNY and CDR2 is SVGAGI (reference sequence). CDR3 sequence reads: CASSLRGEQYF.

The rearrangement links TRBV7-2 to TRBJ2-7. CDR1 is SGHTA, CDR2 FQGNSA, per germline. CDR3 length: 14 residues. CDR3 in amino acids: CASSLGAESYEQYF.